A single sample gave rise to the 29 T cell receptor beta chains below, sequenced in a study of regulatory T cells in long-lasting Graves disease. Time point specified: newly diagnosed GD, antithyroid drugs for less than 3 months. PBMCs provided the RNA from which the TCR library was made. TCR beta libraries were built with iRepertoire HTBI primers and Arm-PCR of CDR3 regions. Via MiXCR, TCRdb re-called the multiplex PCR reads, giving one row per CDR3 protein. The sample holds 360,000 or so distinct CDR3 sequences; around 15% are singletons and the top ten take roughly a fifth. This sample was also put to use in a study of T cells in Graves' hyperthyroidism and ophthalmopathy.

This sample comprised peripheral blood mononuclear cells (PBMCs), obtained at new diagnosis, from a patient treated with antithyroid drugs. The receptors come from a woman aged 18 to 35 with Graves disease.

This rearrangement joins TRBV24-1 to TRBJ2-1; 13 bases map to TRBD2. The V segment lost 3 bases and the J segment 6 bases; nucleotides outside the gene matches: 4. CDR3 size: 16 residues. CDR1 and CDR2 from the germline V gene are KGHDR and SFDVKD. For the CDR3, the DNA is TGTGCCACCAGTGATGGGACTAGCGGGACCATCAATGAGCAGTTCTTC. This sequence encodes CATSDGTSGTINEQFF.

The V and J genes are TRBV20-1 and TRBJ1-5; D unclear. The V gene lost 3 bases and the J gene lost 5 bases, with 11 bases spanning the gap. Germline V gives CDR1 DFQATT, CDR2 SNEGSKA (reference sequence). The CDR3 has 13 amino acids. The DNA for the CDR3 is TGCAGTGCTAGCTCGGACGGAGATCAGCCCCAGCATTTT. Residues: CSASSDGDQPQHF.

The chain joins TRBV5-1 to TRBJ2-1; the match to TRBD2 covers 11 bases. CDR3 length: 18 amino acids. V gave up 0 bases and J gave up 5 bases; unmatched junction bases: 10. Germline V gene data show CDR1 as SGHRS and CDR2 as YFSETQ. This chain's CDR3 is CASSLATSGRINNNEQFF. CDR3 sequence (DNA): TGCGCCAGCAGCTTGGCAACTAGCGGGAGAATTAACAACAATGAGCAGTTCTTC.

The chain combines TRBV28 with TRBJ2-1, with 9 bases matching TRBD2. V shed 6 bases and J 6 bases; nucleotides not matched to a gene: 6. CDR3 size: 14 residues. Germline V gene sequence: CDR1 MDHEN, CDR2 SYDVKM. DNA for the CDR3: TGTGCCAGCAGCTACGCGGGGGGGCCCAATGAGCAGTTCTTC. This sequence encodes CASSYAGGPNEQFF.

The V and J genes are TRBV9 and TRBJ2-5; TRBD2 might be the D (6 bases). The CDR3 contains 15 residues. Looked up from germline, CDR1 is SGDLS and CDR2 is YYNGEE. V was trimmed by 5 bases and J by 3 bases, leaving 17 bases between them. The CDR3 nucleotides read TGTGCCAGCAGGGCCGGGGGACGGGGTAAAGAGACCCAGTACTTC. Translation gives CASRAGGRGKETQYF.

There are many counts of this clonotype. The chain links TRBV12-3 or TRBV12-4 to TRBJ2-2, with 8 positions matching TRBD1. J gave up 7 bases and V 1 base, and 5 bases lay outside the gene matches. This CDR3 region has 15 residues. Here the CDR3 DNA reads TGTGCCAGCAGTTTAGGCAGGGGGCTCGTCGGGGAGCTGTTTTTT. Protein product: CASSLGRGLVGELFF.

This clonotype was seen repeatedly, ten times or more. The chain carries TRBV6-1 and TRBJ2-1; D is tentatively TRBD1 or TRBD2 (5 bases each). The CDR3 extends over 12 amino acids. Trimming took off 8 bases at V and 7 bases at J, with 12 bases between the two ends. Germline V gene sequence: CDR1 MNHNS, CDR2 SASEGT. CDR3 bases: TGTGCCAGCTCAGGGAGCCGAAATGAGCAGTTCTTC. As protein: CASSGSRNEQFF.

There are many counts of this clonotype. V usage is TRBV5-6 and J usage is TRBJ2-3; D may be TRBD1 or TRBD2 (5 bases each). Trimming took 4 bases from V and 5 from J, leaving 17 bases between them. Germline V gene sequence: CDR1 SGHDT, CDR2 YYEEEE. CDR3 length: 15 amino acids. CDR3 in amino acids: CASSPGRRRGDTQYF. CDR3 sequence (DNA): TGTGCCAGCAGCCCGGGACGACGGAGAGGAGATACGCAGTATTTT. The whole variable domain, remainder taken from reference TRBV5-6 and TRBJ2-3, is DAGVTQSPTHLIKTRGQQVTLRCSPKSGHDTVSWYQQALGQGPQFIFQYYEEEERQRGNFPDRFSGHQFPNYSSELNVNALLLGDSALYLCASSPGRRRGDTQYFGPGTRLTVL.

The chain has TRBV6-2 or TRBV6-3 and TRBJ1-2; no reliable D call. The V end lost 2 bases, the J end lost 7 bases, and 11 bases lay between the germline ends. From germline, CDR1 is MNHEY and CDR2 SVGEGT. This CDR3 has 13 amino acids. CDR3 sequence (DNA): TGTGCCAGCAGTTACACGAGCCCGGGTGGCTACACCTTC. It codes for CASSYTSPGGYTF.

This clonotype was counted a few times. V and J are TRBV7-3 and TRBJ2-4, with a possible D match to TRBD1 (5 bases). This CDR3 spans 15 amino acids. The germline CDR1 and CDR2 sequences are SGHTA and FQGTGA. The V end lost 4 bases, the J end lost 8 bases, and 18 bases lay between the germline ends. This CDR3 reads CASSYPQEKKDIQYF. The CDR3 DNA sequence: TGTGCCAGCAGCTACCCACAGGAGAAAAAGGACATTCAGTACTTC.

At least ten counts were recorded for this clonotype. The V gene is TRBV5-4, the J gene TRBJ1-5, with a possible D match to TRBD1 (5 bases). V was trimmed by 3 bases and J by 2 bases, leaving 15 bases between them. The CDR3 has 16 amino acids. Germline values: CDR1 SGHNT, CDR2 YYREEE (reference sequence). The DNA of the CDR3 is TGTGCCAGCAGCTACAACACGGGGCAAGGCAATCAGCCCCAGCATTTT. Translated, it gives CASSYNTGQGNQPQHF.

Ten or more counts support this clonotype. This rearrangement joins TRBV20-1 to TRBJ2-5, with D tentatively TRBD2 (7 bases). Trimming removed 1 base from V and 5 bases from J, with 17 bases in between. Germline-derived CDR1 and CDR2 are DFQATT and SNEGSKA (reference sequence). The CDR3 totals 15 residues. CDR3 nucleotide sequence: TGCAGTGCTAGAGGGGTAGGGGGGGGAGTTGAGACCCAGTACTTC. This gives the protein CSARGVGGGVETQYF.

This clonotype occurred many times. The V and J genes are TRBV5-1 and TRBJ1-2; perhaps TRBD1 as D (5 bases). Deletions cut 3 bases from V and 0 bases from J, with 9 bases between. The CDR3 loop spans 14 amino acids. CDR1 is SGHRS, CDR2 YFSETQ, per germline. This chain's CDR3 is CASSSGTANYGYTF. The DNA of the CDR3 is TGCGCCAGCAGCTCCGGGACGGCTAACTATGGCTACACCTTC.

This clonotype was counted between two and nine times. V usage is TRBV4-1 and J usage is TRBJ2-2, with 11 bases fitting TRBD2. This CDR3 has 18 residues. V dropped 1 base and J dropped 2; count of bases not matched to a gene: 6. The germline gives CDR1 MGHRA, CDR2 YSYEKL. CDR3 DNA sequence: TGCGCCAGCAGCCAAGTGATAGCGGGAGGGCCTAACACCGGGGAGCTGTTTTTT. Translation gives CASSQVIAGGPNTGELFF.

The chain combines TRBV5-6 with TRBJ2-5, with 12 bases aligning to TRBD1. Germline V gene lookup returns CDR1 SGHDT and CDR2 YYEEEE. The CDR3 covers 19 residues. Trimming at V came to 4 bases and at J to 5 bases, leaving 18 bases not matched to a gene. CDR3 bases: TGTGCCAGCAGCCCATTTTTCGATCCGGGACAGGGGGCGCGGGAGACCCAGTACTTC. Translated, it gives CASSPFFDPGQGARETQYF.

This clonotype was observed at least ten times. This chain joins TRBV3-1 and TRBJ1-1; 7 bases are a match to TRBD1. The J segment lost 2 bases and the V segment lost 3 bases, leaving 6 bases of the junction unmatched. CDR3 length: 15 residues. The germline V gene has CDR1 LGHDT and CDR2 YNNKEL (reference sequence). CDR3 sequence reads: CASSQNRGSNTEAFF. The CDR3 bases are TGTGCCAGCAGCCAGAACAGGGGCTCTAACACTGAAGCTTTCTTT.

This clonotype was seen at least ten times. The DNA for the CDR3 is TGTGCCTGGAGTGTACTCAGGGGGCGACTAACGAGTGAAAAACTGTTTTTT. It is translated as CAWSVLRGRLTSEKLFF. The chain links TRBV30 to TRBJ1-4, with TRBD1 matching 8 bases. Germline V CDR1 and CDR2: GTSNPN, SVGIG (reference sequence). With 0 bases clipped from V and 7 bases from J, the junction kept 13 bases outside the gene matches. The CDR3 has 17 amino acids.

This clonotype was counted a few times. The rearrangement joins TRBV7-9 to TRBJ2-2; 8 bases map to TRBD1. Germline CDR1 SEHNR, CDR2 FQNEAQ (reference sequence). The CDR3 loop spans 16 amino acids. J gave up 4 bases and V 2 bases, and 6 bases lay outside the gene matches. Here the CDR3 reads CASSLIQGAPTGELFF. The CDR3 region has the DNA TGTGCCAGCAGCTTAATTCAGGGGGCGCCCACCGGGGAGCTGTTTTTT. The full variable domain, with the rest looked up from reference TRBV7-9 and TRBJ2-2, is DTGVSQNPRHKITKRGQNVTFRCDPISEHNRLYWYRQTLGQGPEFLTYFQNEAQLEKSRLLSDRFSAERPKGSFSTLEIQRTEQGDSAMYLCASSLIQGAPTGELFFGEGSRLTVL.

The table lists this clonotype with many counts. At one end, the junction sequence differs from germline, possibly due to a read error. The chain employs TRBV4-1 and TRBJ2-7; D is ambiguous. The germline CDR1 and CDR2 sequences are MGHRA and YSYEKL. The CDR3 has 15 amino acids. CDR3 nucleotides: TGTGCCAGCAGCCAAGGCACAAGTGACACGGACGAGCAGTACTTC. Residues: CASSQGTSDTDEQYF.

V and J are TRBV5-1 and TRBJ1-4; maybe TRBD1 (5 bases). The CDR3 is 14 residues long. V dropped 4 bases and J dropped 8 bases, with 15 bases sitting between them. Germline-derived CDR1 and CDR2 are SGHRS and YFSETQ. The CDR3 DNA reads as TGCGCCAGCAGCCCAGGGTCACCCGGGGAAAAACTGTTTTTT. It yields the protein CASSPGSPGEKLFF.

The chain uses TRBV5-6 and TRBJ2-7; TRBD2 matches 10 bases. CDR1 is SGHDT and CDR2 is YYEEEE in the germline V gene. The CDR3 runs 14 residues. J lost 9 bases, V lost 0 bases, and 6 bases had no gene match. In nucleotides, the CDR3 is TGTGCCAGCAGCTTGGCTCTAGCGGGAGAGGTGCAGTACTTC. Amino acid sequence: CASSLALAGEVQYF.

The rearrangement links TRBV5-1 to TRBJ2-5; D perhaps matches TRBD2 (6 bases). CDR3 size: 14 residues. Trimming took off 0 bases at V and 2 bases at J, with 8 bases between the two ends. Germline V gene data show CDR1 as SGHRS and CDR2 as YFSETQ. CDR3 bases: TGCGCCAGCAGCTTGGGGGGGGATCAAGAGACCCAGTACTTC. It yields the protein CASSLGGDQETQYF.

The sample holds many counts of this clonotype. This chain uses TRBV3-1 with TRBJ2-7, with 11 bases aligning to TRBD1. Trimming took 1 base from V and 5 from J; bases not matched to a gene: 4. The length of the CDR3 is 15 residues. CDR1 and CDR2 from the germline V gene are LGHDT and YNNKEL (reference sequence). The CDR3 sequence: CASSQGMDRGHEQYF. The CDR3 DNA reads TGTGCCAGCAGCCAAGGGATGGACAGGGGGCACGAGCAGTACTTC.

Only a few counts were recorded for this clonotype. DNA of the CDR3: TGTGCCAGCAGTCAGACGGAACAGTTCTTC. Translated: CASSQTEQFF. The chain combines TRBV2 with TRBJ2-1; D is undetermined. Between the trimmed V and J ends, which lost 5 bases and 13 bases, there was a span of 9 bases. The CDR3 sequence is 10 residues long. The germline V gene encodes CDR1 SNHLY and CDR2 FYNNEI.

This clonotype showed up many times. The V call is TRBV20-1, the J call TRBJ2-1, with 15 bases lining up with TRBD2. V lost 3 bases, J lost 4 bases, and 10 bases stayed unmatched. Per germline, CDR1 DFQATT and CDR2 SNEGSKA (reference sequence). The CDR3 extends over 18 amino acids. In nucleotides, the CDR3 is TGCAGTGCTAGCCCCTCAGGACTAGCGGGGGGGGGGTACAATGAGCAGTTCTTC. Amino acids: CSASPSGLAGGGYNEQFF.

This clonotype was observed at least ten times. The V call is TRBV12-3 or TRBV12-4, the J call TRBJ1-6; tentatively, D is TRBD1 (5 bases). There are 13 residues in the CDR3. Trimming took 3 bases from V and 9 from J, leaving 9 bases between them. The CDR3: CASSLMGVSPLHF. In nucleotides, the CDR3 is TGTGCCAGCAGTTTGATGGGGGTTTCACCCCTCCACTTT.

This clonotype was counted between two and nine times. A read error may produce the germline difference seen at one junction end. The chain carries TRBV11-3 and TRBJ1-1, with 10 bases lining up with TRBD1. The CDR3 contains 15 residues. Germline assignment: CDR1 SGHNT and CDR2 YENEEA. CDR3 DNA: TGTGCCAGCAGCTTGGGACAGGGGAGGAACACTGGAGCTTTCTTT. Its translation: CASSLGQGRNTGAFF.

V usage is TRBV7-2 and J usage is TRBJ1-4; D ambiguous. The germline gives CDR1 SGHTA, CDR2 FQGNSA. The V gene lost 4 bases and the J gene lost 8 bases, with 8 bases spanning the gap. There are 12 residues in the CDR3. CDR3 residues: CASSSLNEKLFF. Here the CDR3 DNA reads TGTGCCAGCAGCTCCTTGAACGAAAAACTGTTTTTT. Full variable domain (outside the CDR3, taken from reference TRBV7-2 and TRBJ1-4): GAGVSQSPSNKVTEKGKDVELRCDPISGHTALYWYRQSLGQGLEFLIYFQGNSAPDKSGLPSDRFSAERTGGSVSTLTIQRTQQEDSAVYLCASSSLNEKLFFGSGTQLSVL.

This clonotype was seen ten or more times. CDR3 region: CASSSGTGGSIGGYTF. Here the CDR3 DNA reads TGTGCCAGCAGTTCCGGGACAGGGGGTTCCATTGGTGGCTACACCTTC. The chain recombines TRBV2 with TRBJ1-2; 11 bases match TRBD1. Germline loops: CDR1 SNHLY, CDR2 FYNNEI. J was trimmed by 7 bases and V by 5 bases; bases with no gene match: 12. The CDR3 totals 16 residues.